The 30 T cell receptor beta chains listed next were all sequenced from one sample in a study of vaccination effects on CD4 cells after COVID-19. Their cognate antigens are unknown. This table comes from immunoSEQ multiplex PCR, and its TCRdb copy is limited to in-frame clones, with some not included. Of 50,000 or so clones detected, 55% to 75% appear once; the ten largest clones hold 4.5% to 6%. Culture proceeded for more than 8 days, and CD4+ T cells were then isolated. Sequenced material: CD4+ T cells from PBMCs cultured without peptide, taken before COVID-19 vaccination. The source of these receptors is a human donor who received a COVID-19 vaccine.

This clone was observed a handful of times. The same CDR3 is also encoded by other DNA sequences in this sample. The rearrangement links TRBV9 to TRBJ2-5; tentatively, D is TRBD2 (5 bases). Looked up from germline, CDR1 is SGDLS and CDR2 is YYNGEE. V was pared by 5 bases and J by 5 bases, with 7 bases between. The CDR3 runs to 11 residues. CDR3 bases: TGTGCCAGCAGTCGAGGGGAGACCCAGTACTTC. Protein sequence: CASSRGETQYF.

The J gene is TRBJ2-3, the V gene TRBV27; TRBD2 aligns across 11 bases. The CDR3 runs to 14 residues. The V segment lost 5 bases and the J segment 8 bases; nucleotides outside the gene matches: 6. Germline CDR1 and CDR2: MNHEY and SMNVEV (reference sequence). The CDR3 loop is CASSPGLAGGTQYF. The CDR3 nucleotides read TGTGCCAGCAGTCCCGGACTAGCGGGTGGTACGCAGTATTTT.

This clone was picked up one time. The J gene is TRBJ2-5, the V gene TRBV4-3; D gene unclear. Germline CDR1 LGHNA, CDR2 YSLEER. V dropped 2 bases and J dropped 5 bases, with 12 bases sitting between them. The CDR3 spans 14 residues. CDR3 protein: CASSQNWGRETQYF. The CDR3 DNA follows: TGCGCCAGCAGCCAAAATTGGGGTAGGGAGACCCAGTACTTC.

The CDR3 is CATSMGSNTEAFF. CDR3 coding DNA: TGTGCCACCAGTATGGGATCTAACACTGAAGCTTTCTTT. The chain joins TRBV24-1 to TRBJ1-1; the D is unclear. The CDR3 spans 13 residues. In germline, CDR1 is KGHDR, CDR2 SFDVKD. V was clipped by 6 bases and J by 2 bases, with 9 bases between them.

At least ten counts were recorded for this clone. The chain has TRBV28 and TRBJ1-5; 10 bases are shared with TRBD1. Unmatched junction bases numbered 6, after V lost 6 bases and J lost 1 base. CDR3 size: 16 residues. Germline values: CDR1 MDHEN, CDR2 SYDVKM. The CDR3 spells CASRGQGVPSNQPQHF. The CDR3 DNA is TGTGCCAGCAGAGGACAGGGGGTTCCGAGCAATCAGCCCCAGCATTTT.

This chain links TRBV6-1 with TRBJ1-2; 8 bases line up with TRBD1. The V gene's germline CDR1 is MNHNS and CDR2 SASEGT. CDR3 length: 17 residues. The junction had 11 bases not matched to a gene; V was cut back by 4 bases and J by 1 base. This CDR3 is CASSGNPGQGHNYGYTF. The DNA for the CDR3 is TGTGCCAGCAGTGGAAACCCCGGACAGGGCCATAACTATGGCTACACCTTC.

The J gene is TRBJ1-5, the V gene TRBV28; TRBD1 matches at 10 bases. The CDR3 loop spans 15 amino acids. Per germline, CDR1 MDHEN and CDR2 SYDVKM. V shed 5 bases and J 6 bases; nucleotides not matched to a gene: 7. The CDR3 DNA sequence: TGTGCCAGCAGTACGGGACAGGGGAATATTCAGCCCCAGCATTTT. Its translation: CASSTGQGNIQPQHF. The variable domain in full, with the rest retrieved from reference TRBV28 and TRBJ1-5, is DVKVTQSSRYLVKRTGEKVFLECVQDMDHENMFWYRQDPGLGLRLIYFSYDVKMKEKGDIPEGYSVSREKKERFSLILESASTNQTSMYLCASSTGQGNIQPQHFGDGTRLSIL.

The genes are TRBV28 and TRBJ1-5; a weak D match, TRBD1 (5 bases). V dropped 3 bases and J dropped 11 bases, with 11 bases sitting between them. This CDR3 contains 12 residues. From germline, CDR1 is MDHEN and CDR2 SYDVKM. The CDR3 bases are TGTGCCAGCAGTTTCAGGGCGGAGGCCCAGCATTTT. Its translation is CASSFRAEAQHF.

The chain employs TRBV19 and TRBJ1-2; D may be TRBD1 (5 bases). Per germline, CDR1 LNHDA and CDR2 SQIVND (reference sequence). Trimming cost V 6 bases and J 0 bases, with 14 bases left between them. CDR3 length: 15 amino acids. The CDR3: CASSKQVVANYGYTF. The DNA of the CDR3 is TGTGCCAGTAGCAAACAGGTCGTCGCTAACTATGGCTACACCTTC.

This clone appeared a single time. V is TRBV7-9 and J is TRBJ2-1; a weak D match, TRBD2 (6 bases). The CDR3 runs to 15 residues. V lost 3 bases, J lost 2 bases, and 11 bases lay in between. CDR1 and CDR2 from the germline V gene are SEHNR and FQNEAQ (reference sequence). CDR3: CASSFGVAAYNEQFF. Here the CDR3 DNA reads TGTGCCAGCAGCTTTGGCGTAGCGGCCTACAATGAGCAGTTCTTC.

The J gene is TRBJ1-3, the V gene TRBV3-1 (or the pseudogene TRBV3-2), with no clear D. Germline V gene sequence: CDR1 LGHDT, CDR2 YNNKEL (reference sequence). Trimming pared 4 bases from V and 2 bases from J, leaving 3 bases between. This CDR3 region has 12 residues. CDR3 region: CASSPPGNTIYF. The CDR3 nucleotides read TGTGCCAGCAGCCCCCCTGGAAACACCATATATTTT.

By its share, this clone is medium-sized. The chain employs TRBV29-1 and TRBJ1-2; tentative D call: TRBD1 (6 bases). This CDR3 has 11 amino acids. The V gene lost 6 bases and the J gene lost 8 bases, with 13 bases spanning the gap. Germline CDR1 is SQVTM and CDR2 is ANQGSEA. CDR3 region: CSVSVGGGYTF. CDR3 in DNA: TGCAGCGTGTCCGTGGGGGGCGGCTACACCTTC.

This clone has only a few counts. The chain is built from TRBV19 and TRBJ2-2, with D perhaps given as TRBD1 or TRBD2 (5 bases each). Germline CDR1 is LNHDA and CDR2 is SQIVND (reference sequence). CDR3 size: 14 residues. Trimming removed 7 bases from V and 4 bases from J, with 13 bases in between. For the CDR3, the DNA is TGTGCCAGTACCATGGGGACGCTCACCGGGGAGCTGTTTTTT. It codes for CASTMGTLTGELFF. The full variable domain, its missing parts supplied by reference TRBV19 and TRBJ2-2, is DGGITQSPKYLFRKEGQNVTLSCEQNLNHDAMYWYRQDPGQGLRLIYYSQIVNDFQKGDIAEGYSVSREKKESFPLTVTSAQKNPTAFYLCASTMGTLTGELFFGEGSRLTVL.

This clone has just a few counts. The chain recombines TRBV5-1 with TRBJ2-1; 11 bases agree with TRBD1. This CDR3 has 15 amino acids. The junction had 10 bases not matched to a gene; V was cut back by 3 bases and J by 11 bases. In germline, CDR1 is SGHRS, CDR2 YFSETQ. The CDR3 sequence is CASSSGTGGIAKQFF. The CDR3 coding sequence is TGCGCCAGCAGCTCCGGGACAGGGGGGATTGCGAAGCAGTTCTTC.

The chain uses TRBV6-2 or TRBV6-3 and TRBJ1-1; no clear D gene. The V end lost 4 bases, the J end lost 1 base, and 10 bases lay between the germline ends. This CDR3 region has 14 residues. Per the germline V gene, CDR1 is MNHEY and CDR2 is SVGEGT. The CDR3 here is CASSFLESNTEAFF. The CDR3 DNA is TGTGCCAGCAGTTTCTTAGAATCGAACACTGAAGCTTTCTTT.

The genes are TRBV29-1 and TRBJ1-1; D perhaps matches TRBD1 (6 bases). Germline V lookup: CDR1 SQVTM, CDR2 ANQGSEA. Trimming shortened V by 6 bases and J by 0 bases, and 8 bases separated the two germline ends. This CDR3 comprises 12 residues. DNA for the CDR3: TGCAGCGTGAGGGGGATGAACACTGAAGCTTTCTTT. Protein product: CSVRGMNTEAFF.

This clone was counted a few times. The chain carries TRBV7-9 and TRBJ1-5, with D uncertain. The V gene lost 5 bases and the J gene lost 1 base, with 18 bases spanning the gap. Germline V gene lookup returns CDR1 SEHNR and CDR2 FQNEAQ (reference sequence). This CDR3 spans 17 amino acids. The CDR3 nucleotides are TGTGCCAGCAGCCCCACGTTTCCCGGGATGAGCAATCAGCCCCAGCATTTT. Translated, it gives CASSPTFPGMSNQPQHF. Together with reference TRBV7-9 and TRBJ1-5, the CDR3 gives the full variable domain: DTGVSQNPRHKITKRGQNVTFRCDPISEHNRLYWYRQTLGQGPEFLTYFQNEAQLEKSRLLSDRFSAERPKGSFSTLEIQRTEQGDSAMYLCASSPTFPGMSNQPQHFGDGTRLSIL.

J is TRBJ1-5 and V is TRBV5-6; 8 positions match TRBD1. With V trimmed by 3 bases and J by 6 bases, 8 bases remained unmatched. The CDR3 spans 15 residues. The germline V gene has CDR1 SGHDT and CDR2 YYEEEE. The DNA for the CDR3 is TGTGCCAGCAGCTCAGGACAGGGTTGGACTCAGCCCCAGCATTTT. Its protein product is CASSSGQGWTQPQHF. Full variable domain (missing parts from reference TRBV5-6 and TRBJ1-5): DAGVTQSPTHLIKTRGQQVTLRCSPKSGHDTVSWYQQALGQGPQFIFQYYEEEERQRGNFPDRFSGHQFPNYSSELNVNALLLGDSALYLCASSSGQGWTQPQHFGDGTRLSIL.

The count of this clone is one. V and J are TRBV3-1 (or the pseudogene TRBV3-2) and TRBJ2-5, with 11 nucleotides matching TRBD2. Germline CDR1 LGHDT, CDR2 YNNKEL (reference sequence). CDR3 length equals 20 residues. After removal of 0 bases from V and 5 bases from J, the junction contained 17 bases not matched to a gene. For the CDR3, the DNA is TGTGCCAGCAGCCAAGATTACCCCTCGGGTAGCGGGGGGGCGGGGGAGACCCAGTACTTC. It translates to CASSQDYPSGSGGAGETQYF.

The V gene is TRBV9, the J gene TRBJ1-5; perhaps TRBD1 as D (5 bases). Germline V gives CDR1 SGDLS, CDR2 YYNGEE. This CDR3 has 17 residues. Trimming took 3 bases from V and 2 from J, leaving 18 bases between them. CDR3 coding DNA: TGTGCCAGCAGCGCCGGGGCGGGAGGGATCGGCAATCAGCCCCAGCATTTT. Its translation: CASSAGAGGIGNQPQHF.

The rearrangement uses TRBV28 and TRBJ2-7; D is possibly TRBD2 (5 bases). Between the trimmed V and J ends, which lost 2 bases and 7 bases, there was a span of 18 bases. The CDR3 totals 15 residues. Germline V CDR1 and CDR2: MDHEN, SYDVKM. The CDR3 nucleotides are TGTGCCAGCAGTTTACTGAGGGCGCCAGTGGGGGAGCAGTACTTC. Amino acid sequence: CASSLLRAPVGEQYF.

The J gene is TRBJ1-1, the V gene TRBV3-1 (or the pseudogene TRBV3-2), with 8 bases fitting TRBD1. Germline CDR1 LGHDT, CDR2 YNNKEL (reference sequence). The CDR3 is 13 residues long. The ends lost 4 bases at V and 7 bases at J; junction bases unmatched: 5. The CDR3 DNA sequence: TGTGCCAGCAGCCTCCACAGGGGGAGTGAAGCTTTCTTT. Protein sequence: CASSLHRGSEAFF.

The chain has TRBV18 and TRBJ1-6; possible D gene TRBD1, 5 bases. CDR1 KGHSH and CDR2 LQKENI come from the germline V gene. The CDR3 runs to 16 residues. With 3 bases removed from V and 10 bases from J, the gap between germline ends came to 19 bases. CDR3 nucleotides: TGTGCCAGCTCACCGGGAACCGATCAGAGGGGCTCACCCCTCCACTTT. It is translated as CASSPGTDQRGSPLHF.

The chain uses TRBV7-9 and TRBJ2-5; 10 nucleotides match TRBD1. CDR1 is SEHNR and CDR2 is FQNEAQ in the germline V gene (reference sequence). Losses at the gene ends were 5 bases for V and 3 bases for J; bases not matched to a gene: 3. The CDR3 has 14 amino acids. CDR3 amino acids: CASSAGQGKETQYF. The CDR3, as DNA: TGTGCCAGCAGCGCGGGACAGGGGAAAGAGACCCAGTACTTC.

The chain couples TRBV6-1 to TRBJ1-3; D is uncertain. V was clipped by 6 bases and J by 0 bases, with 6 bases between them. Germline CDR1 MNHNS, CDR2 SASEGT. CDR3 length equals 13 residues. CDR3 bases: TGTGCCAGCAGACCCAGCTCTGGAAACACCATATATTTT. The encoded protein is CASRPSSGNTIYF.

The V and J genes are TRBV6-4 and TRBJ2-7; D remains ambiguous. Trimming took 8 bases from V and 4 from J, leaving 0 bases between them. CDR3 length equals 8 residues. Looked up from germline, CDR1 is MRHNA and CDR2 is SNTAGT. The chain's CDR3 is CASYEQYF. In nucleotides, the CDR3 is TGTGCCAGCTACGAGCAGTACTTC.

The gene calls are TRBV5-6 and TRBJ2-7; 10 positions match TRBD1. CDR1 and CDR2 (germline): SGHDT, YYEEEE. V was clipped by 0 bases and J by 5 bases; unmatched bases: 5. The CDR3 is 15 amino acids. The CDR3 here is CASSLAGGQGNEQYF. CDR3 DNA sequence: TGTGCCAGCAGCTTGGCCGGGGGACAGGGGAACGAGCAGTACTTC.

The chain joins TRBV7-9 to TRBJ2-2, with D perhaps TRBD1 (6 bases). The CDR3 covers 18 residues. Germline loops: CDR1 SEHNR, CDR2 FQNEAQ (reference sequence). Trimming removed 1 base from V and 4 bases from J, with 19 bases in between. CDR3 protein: CASSLDRWGPRLTGELFF. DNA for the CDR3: TGTGCCAGCAGCTTAGATCGGTGGGGGCCTCGACTCACCGGGGAGCTGTTTTTT.

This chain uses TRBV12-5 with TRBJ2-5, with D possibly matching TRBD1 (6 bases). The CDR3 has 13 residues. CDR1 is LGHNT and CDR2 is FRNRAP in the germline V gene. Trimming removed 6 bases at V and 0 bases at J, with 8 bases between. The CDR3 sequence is CASGTGNQETQYF. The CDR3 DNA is TGTGCTAGTGGGACAGGCAACCAAGAGACCCAGTACTTC.

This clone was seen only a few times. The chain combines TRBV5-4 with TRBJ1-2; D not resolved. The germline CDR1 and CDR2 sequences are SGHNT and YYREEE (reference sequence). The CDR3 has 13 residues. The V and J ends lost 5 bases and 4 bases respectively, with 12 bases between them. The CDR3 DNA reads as TGTGCCAGCAGACCTCAGGTGTTCTATGGCTACACCTTC. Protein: CASRPQVFYGYTF.